This TCR beta chain came from a study of OX40 agonist ivuxolimab in advanced cancers. The overall study: The dose-escalation cohort had hepatocellular carcinoma, melanoma, renal cell or head and neck cancer. The study, taken as a whole, reports: Partial responders treated at 0.1-3.0 mg/kg exhibited clonal expansion among the lowest measured.

Excluded were patients having autoimmune disease history or systemic immunosuppression. The CDR3 totals 13 residues. Trimming stripped 5 bases from V and 7 bases from J, with 9 bases between. CDR1 and CDR2 from the germline V gene are MNHNS and SASEGT. Turning to this clone: Its antigen is undetermined.

Only in-frame clones appear in the TCRdb table, and some are missing; sequencing was by immunoSEQ multiplex PCR. Of 50,000 to 60,000 clones in the sample, about nine tenths were seen once. The specimen was CD4+ or CD8+ T cells sorted from blood, collected in a trial of the OX40 agonist ivuxolimab. This receptor was taken from an adult with an advanced solid tumor such as melanoma, head and neck, liver or kidney cancer. This sequence joins TRBV6-1 and TRBJ1-6; possible D gene TRBD1, 5 bases. The CDR3 region is CASSIEGNSPLHF. CDR3 nucleotide sequence: TGTGCCAGCAGTATAGAGGGGAATTCACCCCTCCACTTT.